The text below deals with one TCR beta chain. What antigen it recognizes has not been identified. CDR3 length: 13 amino acids, cysteine to phenylalanine. There is no recorded DNA. These data are taken from a study of CXCR3-negative and CXCR3-positive naive CD8 T cells (dated by TCRdb to about 2019). Context from the whole study: In total, approximately 130 million TRB reads were obtained, corresponding to roughly 1.5 +/- 0.3 million reads per library. The diversity and physicochemical repertoire analyses included about a dozen donors pooled from two independent experiments. For the TRBV-TRBJ cluster analysis, the naive subsets came from 5 or 6 donors, while the memory cells came from 3 donors.

Each CD8+ T cell subset was flow-sorted in triplicate, with roughly 300,000 cells per subset placed directly into RLT lysis buffer. To exclude memory contaminants, naive CD8+ T cells were stringently defined as CD45RO-CCR7+CD27+CD95-. Using standard density gradient centrifugation, peripheral blood mononuclear cells were isolated from buffy coats. A FACSAria III was used to flow-sort naive CD8+ T cells into CXCR3-negative and CXCR3-positive populations. Total RNA was extracted from sorted cells with an RNeasy Mini Kit. The sample was run on a NextSeq 550. The Human TCR Profiling Kit (MiLaboratory) was used to make UMI-labeled 5' RACE TRB cDNA libraries. The full amount of extracted RNA was used for cDNA synthesis, and the full amount of resulting cDNA was used for PCR amplification. The libraries were made side by side, with each library going through the same number of PCR cycles. The paper's data handling went like this. With a minimum of two reads required per UMI, MIGEC and MiXCR pulled out about 53,000 +/- 10,000 unique UMI-labeled TRB cDNA molecules from each library. On average, each library contained approximately 40,000 +/- 10,000 functional in-frame TRB CDR3 nucleotide clonotypes without stop codons. Diversity metrics, including normalized Shannon-Wiener and Chao1, were computed in VDJtools after downsampling to 5000 UMI-labeled TRB molecules per sample. For the central five CDR3 residues, VDJtools calculated physicochemical properties weighted by clonotype size, namely interaction energy, strength, volume and Kidera factor 4. TCRdb reprocessed the raw reads; every CDR3 protein sequence is a single record, and DNA is not supplied. Clone size and V and J calls follow TCRdb, not the original study. This sample's table has entries for 150,000 or so distinct CDR3 sequences. The biggest ten clones account for less than 0.55% of the sample.

Broad study findings and their caveats: Freshly isolated PBMCs were used for most assays because CXCR3 expression partially decreased after cryopreservation. Compared with CXCR3-negative naive cells, CXCR3-positive naive cells had TRB CDR3s with higher hydrophobicity (lower Kidera factor 4), lower energy, and higher strength and volume indices. Within the same donor, TRBV-TRBJ usage looked similar between naive CXCR3-negative and CXCR3-positive cells, but memory cells had distinct patterns. Because surface CD5, which is linked to self-reactivity in mice, was comparable between the naive subsets, TCR interaction strength was also inferred from the physicochemical properties of TRB CDR3s. Repertoire diversity was comparably high in both naive subsets but much lower in memory CD8+ T cells.

The sample comprised naive CXCR3- CD8+ T cells from blood. The cell subset or site label on this specimen signifies: CD45RO-CCR7+CD27+CD95- naive CD8+ T cells lacking CXCR3 (TNR3-). The clonotype was recovered from a human donor in good health. Some clones in this sample may be carry-over from other donors' samples. The rearranged chain carries TRBV12-3 or TRBV12-4 and TRBJ1-2; TCRdb picks TRBD1, but there is no DNA to check that call. CDR3 reads: CASTGRMDYGYTF.